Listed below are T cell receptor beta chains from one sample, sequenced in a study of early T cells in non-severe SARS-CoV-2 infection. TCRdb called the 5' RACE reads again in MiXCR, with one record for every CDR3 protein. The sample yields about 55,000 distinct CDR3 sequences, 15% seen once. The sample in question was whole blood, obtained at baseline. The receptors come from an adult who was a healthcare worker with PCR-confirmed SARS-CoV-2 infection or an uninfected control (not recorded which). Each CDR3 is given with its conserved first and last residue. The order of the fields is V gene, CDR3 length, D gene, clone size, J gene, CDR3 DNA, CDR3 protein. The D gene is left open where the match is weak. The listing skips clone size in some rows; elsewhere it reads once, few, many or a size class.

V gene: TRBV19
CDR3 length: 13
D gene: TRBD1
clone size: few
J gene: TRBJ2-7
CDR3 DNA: TGTGCCAGTAGCGGACAGGGGGCTCCGGAGCAGTACTTC
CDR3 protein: CASSGQGAPEQYF

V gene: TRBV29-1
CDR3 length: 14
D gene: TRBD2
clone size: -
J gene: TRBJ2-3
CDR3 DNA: TGCAGCGGCACCACGGGGACTAGCTCAGATACGCAGTATTTT
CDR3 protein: CSGTTGTSSDTQYF

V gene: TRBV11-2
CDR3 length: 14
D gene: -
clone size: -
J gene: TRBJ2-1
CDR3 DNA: TGTGCCAGCAGCTCACCGTCTGGGACAAATGAGCAGTTCTTC
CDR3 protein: CASSSPSGTNEQFF

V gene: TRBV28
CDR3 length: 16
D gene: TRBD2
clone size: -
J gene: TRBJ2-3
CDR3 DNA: TGTGCCAGCAGTTCCCCACGGGGGGATCTCACAGATACGCAGTATTTT
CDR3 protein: CASSSPRGDLTDTQYF

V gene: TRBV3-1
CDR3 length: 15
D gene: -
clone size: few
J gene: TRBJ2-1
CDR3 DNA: TGTGCCAGCAGCCTAGGACAGAGCTCCTACAATGAGCAGTTCTTC
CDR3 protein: CASSLGQSSYNEQFF

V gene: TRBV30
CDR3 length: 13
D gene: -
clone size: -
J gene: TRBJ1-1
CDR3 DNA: TGTGCCTGGAGTGTACAGACGAACACTGAAGCTTTCTTT
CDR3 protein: CAWSVQTNTEAFF

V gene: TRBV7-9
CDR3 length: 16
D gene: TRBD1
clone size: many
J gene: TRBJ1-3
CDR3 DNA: TGTGCCAGCAGTTTAAATTCTGGGACAGTTGGAAACACCATATATTTT
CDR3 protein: CASSLNSGTVGNTIYF

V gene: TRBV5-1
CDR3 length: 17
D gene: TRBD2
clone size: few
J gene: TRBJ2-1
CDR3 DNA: TGCGCCAGCAGCTTGTTAGGCGGGAGACCCCCCTACAATGAGCAGTTCTTC
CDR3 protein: CASSLLGGRPPYNEQFF

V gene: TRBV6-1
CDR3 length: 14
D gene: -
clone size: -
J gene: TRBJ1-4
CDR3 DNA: TGTGCCAGCAGCCAGGGTGTGGCTAATGAAAAACTGTTTTTT
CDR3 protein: CASSQGVANEKLFF

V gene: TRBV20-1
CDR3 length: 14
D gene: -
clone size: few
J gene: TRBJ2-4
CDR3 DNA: TGCAGTGCTAGAGGGGAGATTGCCAAAAACATTCAGTACTTC
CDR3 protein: CSARGEIAKNIQYF

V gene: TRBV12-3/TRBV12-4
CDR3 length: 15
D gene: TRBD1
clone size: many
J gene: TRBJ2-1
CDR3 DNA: TGTGCCAGCAGTTCGGGACAGGGGGCTTACAATGAGCAGTTCTTC
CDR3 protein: CASSSGQGAYNEQFF

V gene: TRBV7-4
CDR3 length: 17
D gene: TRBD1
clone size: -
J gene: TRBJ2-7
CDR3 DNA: TGTGCCAGCAGCTGCCTTTGTCGAAGGGACAGGACCTACGAGCAGTACTTC
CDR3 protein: CASSCLCRRDRTYEQYF

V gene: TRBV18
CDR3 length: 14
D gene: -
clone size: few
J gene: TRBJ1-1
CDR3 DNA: TGTGCCAGCTCACCAGGATGGTCGAACACTGAAGCTTTCTTT
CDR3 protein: CASSPGWSNTEAFF